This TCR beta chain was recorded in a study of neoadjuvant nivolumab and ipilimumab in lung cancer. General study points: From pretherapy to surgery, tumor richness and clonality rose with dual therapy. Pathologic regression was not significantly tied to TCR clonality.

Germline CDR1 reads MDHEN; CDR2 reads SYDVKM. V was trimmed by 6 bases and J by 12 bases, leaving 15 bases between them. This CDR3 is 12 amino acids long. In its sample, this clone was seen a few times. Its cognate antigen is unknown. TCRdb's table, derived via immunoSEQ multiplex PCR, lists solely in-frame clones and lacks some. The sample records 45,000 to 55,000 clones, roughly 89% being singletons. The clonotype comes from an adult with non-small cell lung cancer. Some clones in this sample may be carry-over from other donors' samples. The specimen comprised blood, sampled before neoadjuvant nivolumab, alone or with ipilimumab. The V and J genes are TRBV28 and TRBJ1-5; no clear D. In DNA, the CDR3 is TGTGCCAGCAGCATGCCAGCGCTATTCCAGCATTTT. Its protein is CASSMPALFQHF.